The rows below give T cell receptor beta chains drawn from one sample of a study of identical twins. TCRdb redid the calling of the 5' RACE reads with MiXCR, one entry per CDR3 protein. The table shows a few hundred thousand distinct CDR3 sequences, with roughly 8.7% occurring only once. Separately, the same data were catalogued under a study of yellow fever vaccine responses in identical twins.

The specimen was CD8+ T cells sorted from blood. The receptor source for this set is a woman aged 18-35 years in good health. The conserved cysteine and the conserved F or W are not part of the CDR3 here. The order of the fields is V gene, CDR3 protein.

V: TRBV19
CDR3: ASSISTGGRAEAF

V: TRBV5-8
CDR3: ASSEVRGHGYT

V: TRBV11-1
CDR3: ASSLGLAVPPSYNEQF

V: TRBV27
CDR3: ASSSLAGAGTDTQY

V: TRBV28
CDR3: ASSPRANTGELF

V: TRBV4-2
CDR3: ASSQKNRAVIYGYT

V: TRBV25-1
CDR3: ASSESGYNEQF

V: TRBV5-1
CDR3: ASSGVAGDDYGYT

V: TRBV6-5
CDR3: ASSYSGDRSSEQY

V: TRBV15
CDR3: ATSTRQMTNTEAF

V: TRBV6-1
CDR3: ASSGLAGERNIQY

V: TRBV7-6
CDR3: ASSQRTGGGYEQY

V: TRBV10-1
CDR3: ASSVGRRGRSEQY

V: TRBV5-1
CDR3: ASSTRTGYYNEQF

V: TRBV20-1
CDR3: SARDLLGLRNNYEQY